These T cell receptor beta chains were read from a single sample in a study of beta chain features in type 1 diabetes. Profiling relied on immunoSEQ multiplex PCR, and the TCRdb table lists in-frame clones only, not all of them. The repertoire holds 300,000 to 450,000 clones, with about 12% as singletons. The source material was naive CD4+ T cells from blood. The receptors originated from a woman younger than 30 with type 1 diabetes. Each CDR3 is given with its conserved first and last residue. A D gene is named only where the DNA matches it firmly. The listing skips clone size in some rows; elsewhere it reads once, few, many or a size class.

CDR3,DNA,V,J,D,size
CASAQGVNSPLHF,TGTGCTAGTGCCCAGGGGGTGAATTCACCCCTCCACTTT,TRBV12-5,TRBJ1-6,TRBD1,.
CASSQDSGAGNTIYF,TGTGCCAGCAGCCAAGATTCGGGGGCTGGAAACACCATATATTTT,TRBV14,TRBJ1-3,.,few
CATIDREVVNTEAFF,TGTGCCACGATCGACAGGGAGGTCGTGAACACTGAAGCTTTCTTT,TRBV10-3,TRBJ1-1,TRBD1,few
CASSPSEGETQYF,TGTGCCAGCTCACCATCTGAGGGAGAGACCCAGTACTTC,TRBV18,TRBJ2-5,.,few
CASSWDRRADSPLHF,TGCGCCAGCAGCTGGGACAGGAGGGCCGATTCACCCCTCCACTTT,TRBV5-1,TRBJ1-6,TRBD1,.
CASSGVQGMNTEAFF,TGTGCCAGTAGTGGAGTACAGGGAATGAACACTGAAGCTTTCTTT,TRBV19,TRBJ1-1,.,few
CASISGSTDTQYF,TGTGCCAGCATCAGCGGGAGCACAGATACGCAGTATTTT,TRBV5-6,TRBJ2-3,.,few
CASSIRTLTSYEQYF,TGTGCCAGCTCAATACGGACACTCACCTCCTACGAGCAGTACTTC,TRBV18,TRBJ2-7,.,.
CASSEFVGGVSNEQFF,TGTGCCAGCAGTGAATTTGTGGGAGGGGTCTCCAATGAGCAGTTCTTC,TRBV25-1,TRBJ2-1,TRBD2,few
CSLRQSQETQYF,TGCAGCTTACGACAGTCCCAAGAGACCCAGTACTTC,TRBV29-1,TRBJ2-5,.,few
CSVGVGQGVFDTEAFF,TGCAGCGTTGGGGTGGGACAGGGAGTCTTTGACACTGAAGCTTTCTTT,TRBV29-1,TRBJ1-1,TRBD1,.
CASSQGIAQATEAFF,TGCGCCAGCAGCCAAGGGATCGCACAGGCCACTGAAGCTTTCTTT,TRBV4-3,TRBJ1-1,.,.
CASSRDSYNSPLHF,TGTGCCAGCTCACGGGACAGTTATAATTCACCCCTCCACTTT,TRBV18,TRBJ1-6,TRBD1,few
CASSPPPPYEQYF,TGTGCCAGCAGTCCTCCCCCTCCCTACGAGCAGTACTTC,TRBV28,TRBJ2-7,.,.
CASSQQRLGGTYEQYF,TGCGCCAGCAGCCAACAGCGACTTGGGGGCACCTACGAGCAGTACTTC,TRBV4-3,TRBJ2-7,.,.
CASSLYGEWEQYF,TGTGCCAGCAGCTTATATGGGGAGTGGGAGCAGTACTTC,TRBV7-2,TRBJ2-7,.,few
CASSPRTSGNEQYF,TGTGCCAGCAGCCCACGGACTAGCGGGAACGAGCAGTACTTC,TRBV7-2,TRBJ2-7,TRBD2,.